This TCR beta chain was retrieved from a study of spatial heterogeneity in lung cancer. Germline CDR1 reads SQVTM; CDR2 reads ANQGSEA. The CDR3 has 12 amino acids. V was pared by 6 bases and J by 7 bases, with 15 bases between. TCRdb recomputed calls from the 5' RACE reads with MiXCR, one row per CDR3 protein. The sample yields about 32,000 distinct CDR3 sequences, about 10% seen once. Stated time point: blood at routine non-recurrence follow-up after resection. Study conclusions and caveats: Detection of ubiquitous tumor TCRs in blood was higher at resection than follow-up.

In this sample, this clonotype turned up a few times. Its antigen is unknown. The gene calls are TRBV29-1 and TRBJ1-1; possible D gene TRBD1, 5 bases. This receptor was taken from a female donor with early-stage non-small cell lung cancer. The sequencing used PBMCs, collected at follow-up. In DNA, the CDR3 is TGCAGCGTAGAAACAGGAAGTTATGAAGCTTTCTTT. Amino acids: CSVETGSYEAFF. Full variable domain (outside the CDR3, taken from reference TRBV29-1 and TRBJ1-1): SAVISQKPSRDICQRGTSLTIQCQVDSQVTMMFWYRQQPGQSLTLIATANQGSEATYESGFVIDKFPISRPNLTFSTLTVSNMSPEDSSIYLCSVETGSYEAFFGQGTRLTVV.